These 10 T cell receptor beta chains share one sample of origin, sequenced in a study of shared clonotypes between healthy human individuals. Libraries were prepared by immunoSEQ multiplex PCR; TCRdb keeps only in-frame clonotypes and omits some of them. Here the sample spans 2,500,000 or so clones, 92% being singletons. Sequenced input: naive CD4+ T cells from PBMCs. Specified subset: CD45RA+ positively selected. These receptors were collected from a man aged 18 to 29 in good health. Some clones in this sample may be carry-over from other donors' samples.

V usage is TRBV30 and J usage is TRBJ1-2; D is undetermined. CDR1 and CDR2 from the germline V gene are GTSNPN and SVGIG (reference sequence). V was clipped by 0 bases and J by 2 bases, with 7 bases between them. CDR3 size: 13 residues. CDR3 in DNA: TGTGCCTGGAGTGTAGCCATGAACTATGGCTACACCTTC. It specifies CAWSVAMNYGYTF. Full variable domain (outside the CDR3, taken from reference TRBV30 and TRBJ1-2): SQTIHQWPATLVQPVGSPLSLECTVEGTSNPNLYWYRQAAGRGLQLLFYSVGIGQISSEVPQNLSASRPQDRQFILSSKKLLLSDSGFYLCAWSVAMNYGYTFGSGTRLTVV.

The V and J genes are TRBV27 and TRBJ2-1, with 9 bases identical to TRBD2. The junction had 8 bases not matched to a gene; V was cut back by 5 bases and J by 9 bases. The CDR3 has 14 residues. Looked up from germline, CDR1 is MNHEY and CDR2 is SMNVEV (reference sequence). DNA for the CDR3: TGTGCCAGCAGTACCTCTAGCGGGATTGGTGAGCAGTTCTTC. Protein sequence: CASSTSSGIGEQFF.

CDR3 in DNA: TGCGCCAGCAGCACTTTGACGAAATACAATGAGCAGTTCTTC. Protein product: CASSTLTKYNEQFF. This chain joins TRBV5-1 and TRBJ2-1; D gene uncertain. The CDR3 has 14 residues. With 4 bases removed from V and 4 bases from J, the gap between germline ends came to 12 bases. Germline V gene sequence: CDR1 SGHRS, CDR2 YFSETQ.

The chain links TRBV7-9 to TRBJ1-5, with a tentative D call TRBD1 (5 bases). Trimming pared 1 base from V and 7 bases from J, leaving 14 bases between. Germline V gives CDR1 SEHNR, CDR2 FQNEAQ (reference sequence). The CDR3 covers 15 residues. The CDR3 loop reads CASSLGSGSAQPQHF. The CDR3 DNA sequence: TGTGCCAGCAGCTTAGGATCAGGGAGCGCCCAGCCCCAGCATTTT.

The genes are TRBV11-2 and TRBJ2-3, with TRBD2 matching over 8 bases. The J segment lost 5 bases and the V segment lost 3 bases, leaving 13 bases of the junction unmatched. The CDR3 runs to 17 residues. In germline, CDR1 is SGHAT, CDR2 FQNNGV. The CDR3 spells CASSFIVFSGGRDTQYF. For the CDR3, the DNA is TGTGCCAGCAGCTTTATAGTTTTTTCGGGGGGGAGAGATACGCAGTATTTT.

CDR3 nucleotide sequence: TGTGCCTGGAGTACCGGGACAGGATACTCAGGCTACACCTTC. It encodes CAWSTGTGYSGYTF. This chain uses TRBV30 with TRBJ1-2; 8 nucleotides line up with TRBD1. With V trimmed by 2 bases and J by 8 bases, 10 bases remained unmatched. Per germline, CDR1 GTSNPN and CDR2 SVGIG (reference sequence). The CDR3 sequence is 14 residues long.

This clone was recorded only once. The rearrangement joins TRBV18 to TRBJ2-1; TRBD2 matches at 7 bases. The trim removed 4 bases at V and 3 bases at J, leaving 3 bases unmatched. The germline CDR1 and CDR2 sequences are KGHSH and LQKENI. The CDR3 runs 14 residues. CDR3 coding DNA: TGTGCCAGCTCACGGGCTAGCGGCTACAATGAGCAGTTCTTC. Translation: CASSRASGYNEQFF.

The V and J genes are TRBV2 and TRBJ2-2, with D possibly matching TRBD2 (5 bases). CDR1 and CDR2 (germline): SNHLY, FYNNEI. The length of the CDR3 is 13 residues. The V and J ends lost 0 bases and 7 bases respectively, with 6 bases between them. CDR3 sequence: CASSEARVGELFF. The DNA of the CDR3 is TGTGCCAGCAGTGAAGCGAGGGTCGGGGAGCTGTTTTTT.

The chain is built from TRBV11-2 and TRBJ2-7; 11 bases are shared with TRBD1. The CDR3 runs to 15 residues. The germline CDR1 and CDR2 sequences are SGHAT and FQNNGV. With V trimmed by 5 bases and J by 4 bases, 7 bases remained unmatched. CDR3 nucleotides: TGTGCCAGCAGCGCCGGGACAGGGGGTATTTACGAGCAGTACTTC. Its protein product is CASSAGTGGIYEQYF.

This chain's CDR3 is CASSPLDRGYGYTF. CDR3 DNA sequence: TGTGCCAGCAGTCCGCTCGACAGGGGCTATGGCTACACCTTC. The J gene is TRBJ1-2, the V gene TRBV6-5, with 8 bases aligning to TRBD1. J lost 4 bases, V lost 5 bases, and 6 bases had no gene match. The CDR3 runs 14 residues. Germline V gene data show CDR1 as MNHEY and CDR2 as SVGAGI.